Here is one T cell receptor beta chain with its context. The data derive from a study of T cell responses to AZD1222 COVID-19 vaccine. The protocol was immunoSEQ multiplex PCR, while the TCRdb copy is restricted to in-frame clones and leaves out a portion. The data show roughly 100,000 clones, 88% seen once. In germline, CDR1 is LNHDA, CDR2 SQIVND (reference sequence). The CDR3 sequence is 15 residues long. Deletions cut 1 base from V and 6 bases from J, with 13 bases between. The sample was peripheral blood, taken on day 0 of AZD1222 vaccination. V is TRBV19 and J is TRBJ1-5; maybe TRBD1 (5 bases). The TCR sequence derives from an adult in good health. The CDR3 spells CASSIGTRGTQPQHF. CDR3 nucleotides: TGTGCCAGTAGTATAGGGACTAGGGGTACTCAGCCCCAGCATTTT.